This record covers a single TCR beta chain. The PCR was carried out with 60 Vbeta primers and 13 Jbeta primers. Libraries were prepared by immunoSEQ multiplex PCR; TCRdb keeps only in-frame clonotypes and omits some of them. The table for this sample gives 90,000 to 150,000 clones. These data belong to a study of cytomegalovirus exposure and HLA in healthy donors. V was cut by 1 base and J by 1 base, with 9 bases left in between. The CDR3 totals 15 residues. Germline V lookup: CDR1 SGHTS, CDR2 YDEGEE. Sequenced: PBMCs. This TCR came from a man between 18 and 35 years old in good health and CMV-seronegative. The J gene is TRBJ2-1, the V gene TRBV5-8; no firm D call. The CDR3 DNA reads as TGTGCCAGCAGCTTGATAGCCGGATCCTACAATGAGCAGTTCTTC. Translating it yields CASSLIAGSYNEQFF. Complete variable domain (other parts from reference TRBV5-8 and TRBJ2-1): EAGVTQSPTHLIKTRGQQATLRCSPISGHTSVYWYQQALGLGLQFLLWYDEGEERNRGNFPPRFSGRQFPNYSSELNVNALELEDSALYLCASSLIAGSYNEQFFGPGTRLTVL.